A single sample is the source of the 6 T cell receptor beta chains below, sequenced in a study of T cell repertoires in cytomegalovirus infection. TCRdb redid the calling of the reads with MiXCR, one entry per CDR3 protein. The table records 200,000 to 300,000 distinct CDR3 sequences, 9% to 15% of them present only once. The sequencing input was PBMCs. These TCRs come from a human donor in good health (CMV status not recorded). Some clones in this sample may be carry-over from other donors' samples.

In its sample, this clonotype was seen many times. The chain combines TRBV11-3 with TRBJ2-5; D gene uncertain. This CDR3 is built from 14 residues. Germline V gene sequence: CDR1 SGHNT, CDR2 YENEEA. Trimming removed 7 bases from V and 1 base from J, with 13 bases in between. The CDR3 region has the DNA TGTGCCAGCATCCTATCCCGACCCCAAGAGACCCAGTACTTC. Its protein product is CASILSRPQETQYF.

This clonotype was counted at least ten times. The chain carries TRBV2 and TRBJ2-1, with 11 bases identical to TRBD2. Trimming cost V 0 bases and J 7 bases; bases outside gene matches: 17. CDR3 length: 20 amino acids. The germline CDR1 and CDR2 sequences are SNHLY and FYNNEI. CDR3 loop: CASSEARLAGGPDLNNEQFF. CDR3 bases: TGTGCCAGCAGTGAAGCGCGGCTAGCGGGAGGCCCCGACCTTAATAATGAGCAGTTCTTC.

The rearrangement uses TRBV20-1 and TRBJ2-7, with 9 nucleotides matching TRBD1. Germline-derived CDR1 and CDR2 are DFQATT and SNEGSKA (reference sequence). The ends lost 5 bases at V and 2 bases at J; junction bases unmatched: 16. The CDR3 totals 17 residues. CDR3 sequence (DNA): TGCAGTGCTCGTGGACCAGGGCCGGGACAGGGACCCTACGAGCAGTACTTC. It translates to CSARGPGPGQGPYEQYF.

In this sample, this clonotype turned up a few times. This chain uses TRBV7-2 with TRBJ2-2, with 14 bases identical to TRBD2. Unmatched junction bases numbered 3, after V lost 3 bases and J lost 6 bases. CDR3 length: 16 amino acids. Germline V CDR1 and CDR2: SGHTA, FQGNSA. The CDR3 DNA reads TGTGCCAGCAGCTTGGGACTAGCGGGGGTATCCGGGGAGCTGTTTTTT. Its protein product is CASSLGLAGVSGELFF.

This clonotype was seen ten or more times. V and J are TRBV27 and TRBJ2-3, with D hard to call. Trimming removed 5 bases at V and 0 bases at J, with 9 bases between. Germline V gene sequence: CDR1 MNHEY, CDR2 SMNVEV (reference sequence). The CDR3 spans 14 residues. DNA for the CDR3: TGTGCCAGCAGTCGCCCGTCTAGCACAGATACGCAGTATTTT. It is translated as CASSRPSSTDTQYF.

This CDR3 is CSVVGGWETQYF. The CDR3 DNA reads as TGCAGCGTTGTGGGGGGTTGGGAGACCCAGTACTTC. The chain employs TRBV29-1 and TRBJ2-5; a weak D match, TRBD2 (6 bases). This CDR3 is 12 amino acids long. CDR1 SQVTM and CDR2 ANQGSEA come from the germline V gene. V lost 4 bases to trimming and J lost 5 bases, with 11 bases between them.